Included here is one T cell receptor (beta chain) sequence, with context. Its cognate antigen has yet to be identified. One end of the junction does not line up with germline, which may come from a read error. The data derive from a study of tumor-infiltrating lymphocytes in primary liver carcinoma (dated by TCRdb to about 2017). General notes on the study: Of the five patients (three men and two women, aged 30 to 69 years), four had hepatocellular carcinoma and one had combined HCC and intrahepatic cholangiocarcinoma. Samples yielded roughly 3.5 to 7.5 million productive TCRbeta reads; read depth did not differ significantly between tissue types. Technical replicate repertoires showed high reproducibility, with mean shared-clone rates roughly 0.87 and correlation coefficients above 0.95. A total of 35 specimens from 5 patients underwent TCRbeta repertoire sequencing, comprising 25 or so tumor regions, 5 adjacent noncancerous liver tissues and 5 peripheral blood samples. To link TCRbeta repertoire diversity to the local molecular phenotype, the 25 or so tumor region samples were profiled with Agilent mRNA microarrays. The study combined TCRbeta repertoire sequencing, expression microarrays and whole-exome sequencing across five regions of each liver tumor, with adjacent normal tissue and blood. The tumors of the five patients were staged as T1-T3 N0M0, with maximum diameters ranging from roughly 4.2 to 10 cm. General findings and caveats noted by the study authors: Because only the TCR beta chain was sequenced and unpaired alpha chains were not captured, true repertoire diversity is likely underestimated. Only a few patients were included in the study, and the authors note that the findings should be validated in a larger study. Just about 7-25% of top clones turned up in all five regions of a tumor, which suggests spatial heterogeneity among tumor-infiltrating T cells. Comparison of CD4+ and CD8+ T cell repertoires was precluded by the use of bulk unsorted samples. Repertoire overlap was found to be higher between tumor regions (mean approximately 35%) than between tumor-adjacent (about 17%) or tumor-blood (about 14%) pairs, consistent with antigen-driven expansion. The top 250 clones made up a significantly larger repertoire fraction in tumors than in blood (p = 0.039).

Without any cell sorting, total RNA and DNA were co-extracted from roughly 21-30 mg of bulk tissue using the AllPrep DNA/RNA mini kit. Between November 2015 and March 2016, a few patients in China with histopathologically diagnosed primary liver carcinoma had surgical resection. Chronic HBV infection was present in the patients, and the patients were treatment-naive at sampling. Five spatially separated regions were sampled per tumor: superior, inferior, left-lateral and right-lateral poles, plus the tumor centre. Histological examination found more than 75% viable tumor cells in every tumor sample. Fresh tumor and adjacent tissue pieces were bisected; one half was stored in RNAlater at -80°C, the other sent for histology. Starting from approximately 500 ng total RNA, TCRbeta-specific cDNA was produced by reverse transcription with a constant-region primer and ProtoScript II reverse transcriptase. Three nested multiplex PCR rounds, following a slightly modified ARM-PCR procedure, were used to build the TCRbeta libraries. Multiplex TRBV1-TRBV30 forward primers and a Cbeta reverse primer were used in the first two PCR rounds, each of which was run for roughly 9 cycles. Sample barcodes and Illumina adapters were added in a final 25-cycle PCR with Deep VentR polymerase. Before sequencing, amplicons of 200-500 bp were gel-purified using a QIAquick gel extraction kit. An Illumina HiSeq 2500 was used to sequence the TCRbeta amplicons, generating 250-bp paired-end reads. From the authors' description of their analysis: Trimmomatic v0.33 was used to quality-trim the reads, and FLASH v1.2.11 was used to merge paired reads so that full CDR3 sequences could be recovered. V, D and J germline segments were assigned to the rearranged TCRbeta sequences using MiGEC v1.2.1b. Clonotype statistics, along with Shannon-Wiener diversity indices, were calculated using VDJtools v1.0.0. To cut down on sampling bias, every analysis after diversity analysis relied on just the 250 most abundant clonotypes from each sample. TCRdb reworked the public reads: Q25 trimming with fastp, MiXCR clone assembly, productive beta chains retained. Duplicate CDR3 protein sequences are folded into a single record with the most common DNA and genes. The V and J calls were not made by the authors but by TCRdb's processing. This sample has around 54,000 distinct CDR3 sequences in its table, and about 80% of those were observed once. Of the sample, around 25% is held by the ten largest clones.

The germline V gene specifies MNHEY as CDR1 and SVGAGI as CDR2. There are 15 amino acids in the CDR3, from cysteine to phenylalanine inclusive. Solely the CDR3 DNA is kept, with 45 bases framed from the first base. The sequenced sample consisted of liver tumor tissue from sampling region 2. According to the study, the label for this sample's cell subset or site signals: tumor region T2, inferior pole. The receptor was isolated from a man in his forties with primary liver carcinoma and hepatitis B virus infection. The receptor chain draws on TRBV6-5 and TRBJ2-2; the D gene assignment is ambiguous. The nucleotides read TGTGCTAGCAATTACGCAGTGGACGGTACCGGGGAGCTGTTTTTT. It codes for CASNYAVDGTGELFF.